These 18 T cell receptor beta chains came from one sample sequenced in a study of blood T cell repertoires in COVID-19. Using immunoSEQ multiplex PCR, the repertoire was profiled, and TCRdb retains in-frame clones only, with some absent. Of around 250,000 clones in the sample, around four fifths were seen once. What was sequenced was peripheral blood. These receptor sequences come from a man older than 75 with acute or convalescent COVID-19.

This rearrangement joins TRBV29-1 to TRBJ2-5; a possible D gene is TRBD2 (6 bases). Trimming stripped 4 bases from V and 0 bases from J, with 9 bases between. Germline V gives CDR1 SQVTM, CDR2 ANQGSEA. The CDR3 is made up of 13 amino acids. The CDR3 protein is CSVGGDHQETQYF. For the CDR3, the DNA is TGCAGCGTTGGCGGGGATCACCAAGAGACCCAGTACTTC.

This sequence joins TRBV6-5 and TRBJ2-7; D gene ambiguous. The CDR3 loop spans 14 amino acids. Trimming stripped 1 base from V and 0 bases from J, with 7 bases between. The germline gives CDR1 MNHEY, CDR2 SVGAGI. Here the CDR3 reads CASSYFTNSYEQYF. CDR3 in DNA: TGTGCCAGCAGTTACTTCACTAACTCCTACGAGCAGTACTTC.

The genes are TRBV19 and TRBJ1-6; D not certain. V was cut by 3 bases and J by 5 bases, with 8 bases left in between. The germline V gene encodes CDR1 LNHDA and CDR2 SQIVND (reference sequence). The CDR3 extends over 14 amino acids. The CDR3 here is CASSIRGDNSPLHF. The CDR3 region has the DNA TGTGCCAGTAGTATTCGTGGAGATAATTCACCCCTCCACTTT.

Only one count was recorded for this clone. The chain carries TRBV15 and TRBJ1-2; TRBD1 is a possible D gene (5 bases). V shed 0 bases and J shed 9 bases, with 17 bases lying between them. The CDR3 runs 15 residues. Looked up from germline, CDR1 is LNHNV and CDR2 is YYDKDF (reference sequence). Written as DNA, the CDR3 is TGTGCCACCAGCAGAGAACCTGGGGCCCTGTCGAGCTACACCTTC. Protein: CATSREPGALSSYTF.

In regard to this clone: Distinct nucleotide sequences in the sample also encode this CDR3. This chain uses TRBV5-1 with TRBJ2-3, with 12 bases that match TRBD2. Per the germline V gene, CDR1 is SGHRS and CDR2 is YFSETQ. The CDR3 runs to 16 residues. After removal of 1 base from V and 1 base from J, the junction contained 1 base not matched to a gene. The CDR3 loop reads CASSLRTSGGTDTQYF. The DNA of the CDR3 is TGCGCCAGCAGCTTGCGGACTAGCGGGGGCACAGATACGCAGTATTTT.

The chain carries TRBV6-5 and TRBJ1-1; D unresolved. The germline V and J ends were trimmed by 9 bases and 4 bases, with 18 bases remaining between them. This CDR3 region has 14 residues. Looked up from germline, CDR1 is MNHEY and CDR2 is SVGAGI. In DNA form, the CDR3 reads TGTGCCAGTCAGAGGGCGGGCGGCAGCACTGAAGCTTTCTTT. This codes for CASQRAGGSTEAFF.

This clone has only a few counts. The V and J genes are TRBV5-8 and TRBJ2-6, with 10 positions matching TRBD1. The CDR3 covers 16 residues. Germline trimming cut 7 bases from V and 0 bases from J; bases unmatched to any gene: 4. The V gene's germline CDR1 is SGHTS and CDR2 YDEGEE. CDR3 region: CASGDRGSSGANVLTF. The CDR3 DNA is TGTGCCAGCGGGGACAGGGGAAGCTCTGGGGCCAACGTCCTGACTTTC.

This rearrangement joins TRBV2 to TRBJ2-7, with 11 positions matching TRBD2. The CDR3 covers 15 residues. CDR1 and CDR2 from the germline V gene are SNHLY and FYNNEI. The ends lost 6 bases at V and 3 bases at J; junction bases unmatched: 7. In DNA, the CDR3 is TGTGCCAGCAGGCCTACTAGCGGGAGCCACTACGAGCAGTACTTC. It is translated as CASRPTSGSHYEQYF.

V and J are TRBV7-3 and TRBJ2-5; 8 bases agree with TRBD2. The CDR3 has 15 amino acids. Germline assignment: CDR1 SGHTA and CDR2 FQGTGA. J gave up 1 base and V 4 bases, and 5 bases lay outside the gene matches. CDR3 bases: TGTGCCAGCAGCTGGCTAGCGGGCCCCCAAGAGACCCAGTACTTC. The encoded protein is CASSWLAGPQETQYF.

In this sample, this clone turned up once. The J gene is TRBJ2-2, the V gene TRBV27; 8 nucleotides match TRBD2. CDR3 length: 17 amino acids. Germline lookup yields CDR1 MNHEY and CDR2 SMNVEV (reference sequence). After removal of 6 bases from V and 2 bases from J, the junction contained 11 bases not matched to a gene. The CDR3: CASRKQVAGGNTGELFF. The CDR3 DNA is TGTGCCAGCAGAAAACAGGTGGCGGGAGGTAACACCGGGGAGCTGTTTTTT.

The chain recombines TRBV12-3 or TRBV12-4 with TRBJ2-1; D call uncertain. Trimming shortened V by 8 bases and J by 4 bases, and 6 bases separated the two germline ends. The CDR3 sequence is 11 residues long. The CDR3 loop is CASARYNEQFF. CDR3 nucleotide sequence: TGTGCCAGCGCGCGTTACAATGAGCAGTTCTTC.

CDR3: CASSLSRDNEQFF. For the CDR3, the DNA is TGTGCCAGCAGTTTGTCCAGGGACAATGAGCAGTTCTTC. The J gene is TRBJ2-1, the V gene TRBV27, with a possible D match to TRBD1 (5 bases). V lost 3 bases and J lost 5, with 8 bases in between. Germline V gene sequence: CDR1 MNHEY, CDR2 SMNVEV (reference sequence). This CDR3 spans 13 amino acids.

This clone was counted a single time. V gene TRBV6-1 combines with J gene TRBJ2-1; 7 bases are shared with TRBD1. This CDR3 has 16 residues. Germline CDR1 MNHNS, CDR2 SASEGT. V was pared by 2 bases and J by 7 bases, with 11 bases of the junction left unmatched. As DNA, the CDR3 is TGTGCCAGCAGTGAATGGGACAGACTAATAGGGAATGAGCAGTTCTTC. This sequence encodes CASSEWDRLIGNEQFF.

The rearrangement uses TRBV5-1 and TRBJ2-7; 7 bases are shared with TRBD1. The CDR3 sequence is 15 residues long. The junction had 8 bases not matched to a gene; V was cut back by 4 bases and J by 1 base. Germline CDR1 reads SGHRS; CDR2 reads YFSETQ. CDR3 protein: CASSPTGKGSYEQYF. The CDR3 bases are TGCGCCAGCAGCCCGACAGGGAAGGGGTCCTACGAGCAGTACTTC.

The chain joins TRBV5-1 to TRBJ1-2; D unresolved. This CDR3 is built from 13 residues. The germline V gene encodes CDR1 SGHRS and CDR2 YFSETQ. The V end was cut by 0 bases, the J end by 2 bases, with 5 bases between. CDR3 residues: CASSLELNYGYTF. In DNA form, the CDR3 reads TGCGCCAGCAGCTTGGAACTCAACTATGGCTACACCTTC.

This clone was recorded only once. The J gene is TRBJ1-2, the V gene TRBV18, with TRBD1 as a possible D gene (5 bases). V was trimmed by 0 bases and J by 1 base, leaving 6 bases between them. This CDR3 has 14 residues. CDR1 is KGHSH, CDR2 LQKENI, per germline. For the CDR3, the DNA is TGTGCCAGCTCACCACCAGGGGTTAACTATGGCTACACCTTC. Amino acid sequence: CASSPPGVNYGYTF. The whole variable domain, remainder taken from reference TRBV18 and TRBJ1-2, is NAGVMQNPRHLVRRRGQEARLRCSPMKGHSHVYWYRQLPEEGLKFMVYLQKENIIDESGMPKERFSAEFPKEGPSILRIQQVVRGDSAAYFCASSPPGVNYGYTFGSGTRLTVV.

The chain joins TRBV10-3 to TRBJ1-2; 7 bases map to TRBD1. The germline gives CDR1 ENHRY, CDR2 SYGVKD. The junction had 0 bases not matched to a gene; V was cut back by 0 bases and J by 5 bases. The CDR3 is made up of 13 amino acids. CDR3 protein: CAISESGQYGYTF. CDR3 DNA sequence: TGTGCCATCAGTGAGTCGGGACAGTATGGCTACACCTTC.

This sequence joins TRBV5-8 and TRBJ2-5, with 12 bases identical to TRBD2. Germline V gives CDR1 SGHTS, CDR2 YDEGEE. The CDR3 runs to 16 residues. V gave up 0 bases and J gave up 1 base; unmatched junction bases: 1. The CDR3 region is CASSLGTSGTQETQYF. CDR3 nucleotides: TGTGCCAGCAGCTTGGGGACTAGCGGGACCCAAGAGACCCAGTACTTC.